This section outlines one TCR beta chain sequence together with its context. A much larger clone lies a single base off, so this may be a read error. The CDR3 consists of 12 residues. V shed 4 bases and J shed 8 bases, with 10 bases lying between them. CDR1 LGHDT and CDR2 YNNKEL come from the germline V gene (reference sequence). The data were taken from a study of human T cells and chemical hapten exposure. TCRdb re-analysed the RACE reads in MiXCR, keeping a single row per CDR3 protein. Altogether tens of thousands of distinct CDR3 sequences are present, under 12% being singletons, with the ten largest covering about 2%. Regarding time point: patch test 1, 2 weeks after DPC sensitization. Treatment here: therapeutic diphenylcyclopropenone sensitization with weekly scalp DPC. Non-pregnant alopecia patients aged 18 to 70, suitable for DPC therapy.

Sequenced material: whole blood, taken in connection with sensitization to the hapten diphenylcyclopropenone (DPC). The clonotype comes from a man aged 40-50 years with alopecia areata. Some clones in this sample may be carry-over from other donors' samples. This chain links TRBV3-1 with TRBJ2-3; D may match TRBD1 or TRBD2 (5 bases each). CDR3 amino acids: CASSLGRATQYF. The CDR3, as DNA: TGTGCCAGCAGCCTGGGACGAGCTACGCAGTATTTT.